The entry below gives a single T cell receptor beta chain sequence along with its context. Antigen specificity is unknown. The data are from a study of CD8+ T cells in alopecia areata. Study summary: Scalp area affected, as a percentage, set the severity score of treated patients. Study results and caveats: Scalp clonality decreased significantly with tofacitinib, and so did expanded CD8+ clones among the top 100. Clonality was higher in lesional than normal scalp, especially in alopecia totalis/universalis. Because one nonresponder was included, the link of baseline CD8+ expansion to response is considered uncertain.

V lost 4 bases and J lost 0, with 14 bases in between. The CDR3 runs 16 residues. Germline V CDR1 and CDR2: SGHRS, YFSETQ. Reverse transcription of extracted RNA yielded cDNA, which provided the sequencing template. Sequenced by immunoSEQ multiplex PCR; TCRdb stores in-frame clones only, minus some. This table holds 200,000 to 250,000 clones, 50% to 75% found once. Treatment here: oral pan-JAK inhibitor, 5-10 mg twice daily. This clonotype originated in a human donor with alopecia areata. The sample consisted of CD4+ T cells sorted from blood, taken at week 4, from a patient treated with tofacitinib. The J gene is TRBJ2-4, the V gene TRBV5-1; D tentatively reads TRBD1 or TRBD2 (5 bases each). CDR3 residues: CASSAGGILAKNIQYF. The CDR3 region has the DNA TGCGCCAGCAGCGCTGGGGGAATTCTAGCCAAAAACATTCAGTACTTC.